Listed below are T cell receptor beta chains from one sample, sequenced in a study of blood T cell repertoires in COVID-19. Only in-frame clones appear in the TCRdb table, and some are missing; sequencing was by immunoSEQ multiplex PCR. The sample consists of over 85,000 clones, more than 75% of them appearing once. The sequenced sample consisted of peripheral blood. The receptors shown here come from a woman in her forties or fifties with acute or convalescent COVID-19. Both conserved end residues are part of each CDR3. D genes are given only for firm matches. Size is omitted from some rows. Given values are once, few, many or a class for expanded clones.

d_call j_call clone_size cdr3_length v_call cdr3_aa cdr3_nt
TRBD1 TRBJ2-5 - 14 TRBV5-1 CASRPGTAQETQYF TGCGCCAGCAGGCCTGGGACAGCCCAAGAGACCCAGTACTTC
- TRBJ2-5 - 14 TRBV19 CASSLRGLEETQYF TGTGCCAGTAGTTTACGAGGACTTGAAGAGACCCAGTACTTC
TRBD1 TRBJ2-6 - 17 TRBV5-1 CASSSGTGSSGANVLTF TGCGCCAGCAGCTCCGGGACAGGGTCCTCTGGGGCCAACGTCCTGACTTTC
TRBD1 TRBJ1-5 - 14 TRBV5-1 CASSPGQGSQPQHF TGCGCCAGCAGCCCGGGACAGGGGAGCCAGCCCCAGCATTTT
TRBD2 TRBJ2-5 few 15 TRBV5-6 CASSFERESQETQYF TGTGCCAGCAGCTTTGAGCGGGAGAGCCAAGAGACCCAGTACTTC
- TRBJ1-2 - 14 TRBV5-6 CASSLARETRGYTF TGTGCCAGCAGCTTGGCCAGGGAAACCAGGGGCTACACCTTC
TRBD1 TRBJ1-5 - 14 TRBV5-1 CASSWTGDNQPQHF TGCGCCAGCAGCTGGACAGGGGATAATCAGCCCCAGCATTTT
- TRBJ2-1 - 16 TRBV28 CASSGADSRSYNEQFF TGTGCCAGCAGTGGGGCCGACTCTCGCTCCTACAATGAGCAGTTCTTC
TRBD2 TRBJ2-1 - 15 TRBV2 CASRVGLADYNEQFF TGTGCCAGCAGGGTCGGACTAGCGGACTACAATGAGCAGTTCTTC
TRBD1 TRBJ2-3 - 15 TRBV24-1 CATSDAGGSTDTQYF TGTGCCACCAGTGATGCAGGGGGCTCGACAGATACGCAGTATTTT
- TRBJ2-7 - 15 TRBV3-1/TRBV3-2 CASSQAARPPYEQYF TGTGCCAGCAGCCAAGCCGCGCGCCCCCCCTACGAGCAGTACTTC
- TRBJ1-2 few 15 TRBV13 CASSLGDVELGVATF TGTGCCAGCAGCTTAGGCGACGTGGAGCTAGGGGTAGCCACCTTC
- TRBJ2-4 - 15 TRBV7-2 CASSPGRGRSAIQYF TGTGCCAGCAGCCCCGGGCGGGGAAGGTCTGCCATTCAGTACTTC
- TRBJ2-2 - 12 TRBV5-8 CASSLGGGELFF TGTGCCAGCAGCCTAGGGGGCGGGGAGCTGTTTTTT
- TRBJ1-2 - 13 TRBV4-2 CASSLIGDDGYTF TGTGCCAGCAGCCTTATCGGAGATGACGGCTACACCTTC
- TRBJ2-7 - 13 TRBV4-1 CASSQDRIYEQYF TGCGCCAGCAGCCAAGACAGAATCTACGAGCAGTACTTC
TRBD1 TRBJ2-7 - 14 TRBV28 CASSLTGGLREQYF TGTGCCAGCAGTTTAACAGGGGGCCTTCGGGAGCAGTACTTC
- TRBJ1-1 once 13 TRBV5-6 CASSPPQRTEAFF TGTGCCAGCAGCCCGCCCCAGCGTACTGAAGCTTTCTTT
TRBD2 TRBJ2-5 - 15 TRBV11-2 CASSPLAGPQETQYF TGTGCCAGCAGCCCACTAGCGGGGCCCCAAGAGACCCAGTACTTC
- TRBJ2-7 - 12 TRBV28 CASRAPGDEQYF TGTGCCAGCAGGGCCCCGGGGGACGAGCAGTACTTC
TRBD1 TRBJ1-6 - 16 TRBV5-1 CASSLEGQGLNSPLHF TGCGCCAGCAGCTTGGAGGGACAGGGATTAAATTCACCCCTCCACTTT
- TRBJ2-2 once 15 TRBV28 CASSLPRAITGELFF TGTGCCAGCAGCCTACCGAGGGCGATCACCGGGGAGCTGTTTTTT
- TRBJ2-3 once 15 TRBV7-2 CASSLGASSTDTQYF TGTGCCAGCAGCTTAGGAGCTTCGAGCACAGATACGCAGTATTTT
TRBD1 TRBJ1-1 - 16 TRBV3-1/TRBV3-2 CASSQEDRGGGTEAFF TGTGCCAGCAGCCAAGAAGACAGGGGGGGCGGAACTGAAGCTTTCTTT
- TRBJ1-1 - 15 TRBV10-1 CASSADSDWNTEAFF TGCGCCAGCAGCGCTGACAGCGACTGGAACACTGAAGCTTTCTTT
TRBD2 TRBJ2-1 few 17 TRBV19 CASSPLGSGRASNEQFF TGTGCCAGTAGTCCACTTGGGAGCGGGAGGGCGAGCAATGAGCAGTTCTTC
- TRBJ1-1 - 15 TRBV15 CATSRGNGGNTEAFF TGTGCCACCAGCAGAGGGAACGGGGGGAACACTGAAGCTTTCTTT
- TRBJ1-1 - 14 TRBV5-1 CASSLEGVQGEAFF TGCGCCAGCAGCTTGGAAGGGGTTCAAGGTGAAGCTTTCTTT
TRBD1 TRBJ2-7 once 13 TRBV5-1 CASRYLTGGAQYF TGCGCCAGCAGATACCTAACAGGGGGCGCTCAGTACTTC
- TRBJ2-5 - 16 TRBV24-1 CATSDDFPGTRETQYF TGTGCCACCAGTGATGATTTTCCGGGGACAAGGGAGACCCAGTACTTC
TRBD1 TRBJ1-1 once 17 TRBV18 CASSFMAGTGVGTEAFF TGTGCCAGCTCTTTTATGGCCGGGACAGGGGTTGGAACTGAAGCTTTCTTT
- TRBJ1-4 - 11 TRBV12-3/TRBV12-4 CASSSLEKLFF TGTGCCAGCAGTTCTCTTGAAAAACTGTTTTTT
TRBD2 TRBJ2-7 once 15 TRBV5-8 CASSLETAGAYEQYF TGTGCCAGCAGCTTGGAGACAGCGGGGGCCTACGAGCAGTACTTC
TRBD2 TRBJ2-5 - 18 TRBV15 CATSRDPGTSGNQETQYF TGTGCCACCAGCAGAGACCCTGGGACTAGCGGCAACCAAGAGACCCAGTACTTC
- TRBJ2-1 once 15 TRBV7-2 CASSLGLGSYNEQFF TGTGCCAGCAGCTTAGGACTAGGGAGCTACAATGAGCAGTTCTTC
TRBD1 TRBJ2-4 - 15 TRBV28 CASYPTGGGKNIQYF TGTGCCAGCTACCCGACAGGGGGTGGCAAAAACATTCAGTACTTC
- TRBJ1-4 once 14 TRBV19 CASSPRPSDEKLFF TGTGCCAGTAGTCCGAGGCCCTCTGATGAAAAACTGTTTTTT
- TRBJ1-2 - 17 TRBV11-2 CASSFDGNSPGDYGYTF TGTGCCAGCAGCTTTGACGGGAACTCCCCAGGGGATTATGGCTACACCTTC
TRBD1 TRBJ2-2 - 15 TRBV6-5 CASREDRGPTGELFF TGTGCCAGCAGAGAGGACAGGGGGCCCACCGGGGAGCTGTTTTTT
TRBD2 TRBJ2-7 - 12 TRBV5-6 CEESSGSYEQYF TGTGAGGAGTCTAGCGGTTCCTACGAGCAGTACTTC
- TRBJ1-4 - 14 TRBV7-2 CASTTGWPNEKLFF TGTGCCAGCACCACAGGGTGGCCTAATGAAAAACTGTTTTTT